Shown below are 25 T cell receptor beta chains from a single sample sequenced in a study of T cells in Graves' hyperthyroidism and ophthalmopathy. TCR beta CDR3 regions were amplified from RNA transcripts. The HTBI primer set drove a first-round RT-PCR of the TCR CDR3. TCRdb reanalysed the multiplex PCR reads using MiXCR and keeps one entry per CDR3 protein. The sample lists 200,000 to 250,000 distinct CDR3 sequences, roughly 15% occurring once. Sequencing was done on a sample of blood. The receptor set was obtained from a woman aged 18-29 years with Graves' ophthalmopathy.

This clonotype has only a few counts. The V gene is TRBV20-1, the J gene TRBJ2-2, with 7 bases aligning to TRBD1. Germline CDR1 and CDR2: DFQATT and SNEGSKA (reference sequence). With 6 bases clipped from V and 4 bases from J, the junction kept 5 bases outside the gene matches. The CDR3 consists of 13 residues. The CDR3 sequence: CSAPTGTTGELFF. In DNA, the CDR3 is TGCAGTGCCCCGACAGGGACCACCGGGGAGCTGTTTTTT.

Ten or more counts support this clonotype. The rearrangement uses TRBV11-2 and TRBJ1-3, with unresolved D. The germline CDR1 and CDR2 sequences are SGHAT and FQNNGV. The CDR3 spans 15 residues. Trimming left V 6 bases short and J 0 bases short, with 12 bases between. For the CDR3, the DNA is TGTGCCAGCAGGACGTTTCGGGCCTCTGGAAACACCATATATTTT. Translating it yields CASRTFRASGNTIYF.

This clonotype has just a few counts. For the CDR3, the DNA is TGTGCCAGCAGTTTATATGGGACAGGGAGGTACGAGCAGTACTTC. The encoded protein is CASSLYGTGRYEQYF. The V and J genes are TRBV27 and TRBJ2-7, with 9 nucleotides matching TRBD1. The V segment lost 1 base and the J segment 4 bases; nucleotides outside the gene matches: 5. The CDR3 loop spans 15 amino acids. Germline V gives CDR1 MNHEY, CDR2 SMNVEV (reference sequence).

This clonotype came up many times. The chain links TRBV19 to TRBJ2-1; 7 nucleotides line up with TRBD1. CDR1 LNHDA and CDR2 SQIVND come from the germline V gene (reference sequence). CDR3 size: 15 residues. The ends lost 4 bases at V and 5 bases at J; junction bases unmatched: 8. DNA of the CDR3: TGTGCCAGTAGTAGGACAGGTCTCCCCAACAATGAGCAGTTCTTC. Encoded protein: CASSRTGLPNNEQFF.

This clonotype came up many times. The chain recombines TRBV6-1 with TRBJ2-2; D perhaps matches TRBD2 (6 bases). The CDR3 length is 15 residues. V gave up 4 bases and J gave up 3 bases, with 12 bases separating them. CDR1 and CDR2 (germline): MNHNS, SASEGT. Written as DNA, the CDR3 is TGTGCCAGCAGTGGTAGCGGTTTTGACACCGGGGAGCTGTTTTTT. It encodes CASSGSGFDTGELFF.

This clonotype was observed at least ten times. The CDR3 sequence is CATSDPATYEQYF. The CDR3 nucleotides are TGTGCCACCAGTGACCCGGCGACCTACGAGCAGTACTTC. This chain uses TRBV24-1 with TRBJ2-7; D remains unclear. V lost 4 bases to trimming and J lost 2 bases, with 8 bases between them. The CDR3 extends over 13 amino acids. The germline CDR1 and CDR2 sequences are KGHDR and SFDVKD.

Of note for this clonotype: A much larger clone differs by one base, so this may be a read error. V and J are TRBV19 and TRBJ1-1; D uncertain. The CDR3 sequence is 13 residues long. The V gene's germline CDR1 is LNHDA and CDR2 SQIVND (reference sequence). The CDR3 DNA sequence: TGTGCCAGTAATCAACAGCGGAACACTGAAACTTTCTTT. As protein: CASNQQRNTETFF.

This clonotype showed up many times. CDR3 sequence reads: CASSDLGFPTDTQYF. The DNA of the CDR3 is TGTGCCAGCAGCGATTTGGGTTTCCCCACAGATACGCAGTATTTT. The J gene is TRBJ2-3, the V gene TRBV7-2; D uncertain. There are 15 residues in the CDR3. V was trimmed by 5 bases and J by 2 bases, leaving 14 bases between them. CDR1 is SGHTA and CDR2 is FQGNSA in the germline V gene.

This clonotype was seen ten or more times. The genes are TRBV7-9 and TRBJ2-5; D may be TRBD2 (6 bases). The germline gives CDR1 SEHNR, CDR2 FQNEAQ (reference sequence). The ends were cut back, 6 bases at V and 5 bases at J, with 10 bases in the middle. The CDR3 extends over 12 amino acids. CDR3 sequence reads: CASRTSYETQYF. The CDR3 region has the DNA TGTGCCAGCAGAACTAGCTACGAGACCCAGTACTTC.

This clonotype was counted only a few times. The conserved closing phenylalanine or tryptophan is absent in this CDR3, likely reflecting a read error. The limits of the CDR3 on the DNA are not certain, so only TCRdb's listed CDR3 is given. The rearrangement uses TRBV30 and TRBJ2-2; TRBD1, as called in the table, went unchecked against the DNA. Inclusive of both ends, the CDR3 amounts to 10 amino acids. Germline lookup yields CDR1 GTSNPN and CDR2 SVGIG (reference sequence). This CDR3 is CAWSVKGRSY.

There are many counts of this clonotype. CDR3 residues: CSARGPGGGANGYTF. Here the CDR3 DNA reads TGCAGTGCTAGAGGCCCGGGAGGGGGGGCGAATGGCTACACCTTC. This chain connects TRBV20-1 to TRBJ1-2; maybe TRBD1 (6 bases). Trimming took 1 base from V and 6 from J, leaving 18 bases between them. Germline V CDR1 and CDR2: DFQATT, SNEGSKA (reference sequence). The CDR3 consists of 15 residues.

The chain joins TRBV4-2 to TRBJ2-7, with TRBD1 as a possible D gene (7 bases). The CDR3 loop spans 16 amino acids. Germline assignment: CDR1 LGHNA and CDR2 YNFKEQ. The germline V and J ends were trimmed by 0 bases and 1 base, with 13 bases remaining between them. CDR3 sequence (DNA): TGTGCCAGCAGCCAAGAGGAGGGCAGGGGGTCCTACGAGCAGTACTTC. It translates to CASSQEEGRGSYEQYF.

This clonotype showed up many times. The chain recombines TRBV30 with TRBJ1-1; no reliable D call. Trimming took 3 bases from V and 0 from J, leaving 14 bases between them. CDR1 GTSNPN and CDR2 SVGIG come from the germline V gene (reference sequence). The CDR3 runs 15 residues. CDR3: CAWRRTTPMNTEAFF. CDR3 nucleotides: TGTGCCTGGAGGAGAACGACACCCATGAACACTGAAGCTTTCTTT.

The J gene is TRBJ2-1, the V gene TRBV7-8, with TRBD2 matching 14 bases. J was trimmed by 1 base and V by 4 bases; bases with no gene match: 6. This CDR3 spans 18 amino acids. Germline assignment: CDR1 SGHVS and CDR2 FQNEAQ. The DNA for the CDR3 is TGTGCCAGCAGCTCGGGACTAGCGGGAGCAGGATCCTACAATGAGCAGTTCTTC. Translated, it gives CASSSGLAGAGSYNEQFF.

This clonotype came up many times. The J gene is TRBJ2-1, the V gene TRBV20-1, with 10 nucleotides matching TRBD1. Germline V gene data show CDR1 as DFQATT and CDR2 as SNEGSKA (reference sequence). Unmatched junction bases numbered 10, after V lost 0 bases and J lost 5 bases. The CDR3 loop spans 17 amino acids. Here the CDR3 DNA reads TGCAGTGCTAGAGACCGGGACAGGGGAAAGGTCCACAATGAGCAGTTCTTC. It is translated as CSARDRDRGKVHNEQFF.

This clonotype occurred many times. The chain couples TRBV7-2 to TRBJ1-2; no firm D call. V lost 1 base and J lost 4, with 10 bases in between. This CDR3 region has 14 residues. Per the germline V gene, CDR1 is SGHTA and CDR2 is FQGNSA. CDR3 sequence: CASSLVEASYGYTF. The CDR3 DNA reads TGTGCCAGCAGCTTAGTGGAGGCCTCCTATGGCTACACCTTC.

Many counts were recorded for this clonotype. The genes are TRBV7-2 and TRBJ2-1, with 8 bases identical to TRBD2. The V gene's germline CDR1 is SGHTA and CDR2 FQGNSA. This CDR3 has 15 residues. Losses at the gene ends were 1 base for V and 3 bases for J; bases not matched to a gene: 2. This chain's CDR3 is CASSLEAGVYNEQFF. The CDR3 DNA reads TGTGCCAGCAGCTTAGAAGCGGGAGTCTACAATGAGCAGTTCTTC.

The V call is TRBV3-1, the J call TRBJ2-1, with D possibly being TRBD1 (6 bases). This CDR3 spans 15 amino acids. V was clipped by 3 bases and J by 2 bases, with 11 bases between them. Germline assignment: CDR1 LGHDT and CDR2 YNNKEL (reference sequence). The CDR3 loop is CASSHLQGAYNEQFF. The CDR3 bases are TGTGCCAGCAGCCACTTACAGGGTGCCTACAATGAGCAGTTCTTC.

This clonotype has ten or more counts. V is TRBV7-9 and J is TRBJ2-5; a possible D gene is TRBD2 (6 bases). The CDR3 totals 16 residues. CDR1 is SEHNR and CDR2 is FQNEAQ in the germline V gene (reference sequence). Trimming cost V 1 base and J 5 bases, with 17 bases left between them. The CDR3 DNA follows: TGTGCCAGCAGCTTAGAGCGGGCGGCGGCTAGGGAGACCCAGTACTTC. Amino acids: CASSLERAAARETQYF.

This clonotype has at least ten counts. The CDR3 reads CSAGTDYGYTF. CDR3 nucleotides: TGCAGCGCCGGGACAGACTATGGCTACACCTTC. The gene calls are TRBV29-1 and TRBJ1-2, with 7 bases aligning to TRBD1. V gave up 7 bases and J gave up 3 bases; unmatched junction bases: 2. CDR3 length: 11 residues. Germline V gene sequence: CDR1 SQVTM, CDR2 ANQGSEA.

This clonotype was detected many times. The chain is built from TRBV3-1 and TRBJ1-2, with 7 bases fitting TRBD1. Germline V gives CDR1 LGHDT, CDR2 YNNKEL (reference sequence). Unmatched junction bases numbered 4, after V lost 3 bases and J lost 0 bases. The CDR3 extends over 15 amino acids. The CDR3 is CASSHTGVPNYGYTF. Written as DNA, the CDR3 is TGTGCCAGCAGCCATACAGGGGTTCCTAACTATGGCTACACCTTC.

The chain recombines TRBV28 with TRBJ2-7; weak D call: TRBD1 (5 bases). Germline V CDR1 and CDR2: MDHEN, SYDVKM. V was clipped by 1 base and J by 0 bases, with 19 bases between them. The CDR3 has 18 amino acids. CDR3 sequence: CASSLFIGAGSSSYEQYF. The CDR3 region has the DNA TGTGCCAGCAGTTTATTCATTGGGGCAGGATCCAGCTCCTACGAGCAGTACTTC. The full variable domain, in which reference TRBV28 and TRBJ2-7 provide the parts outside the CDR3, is DVKVTQSSRYLVKRTGEKVFLECVQDMDHENMFWYRQDPGLGLRLIYFSYDVKMKEKGDIPEGYSVSREKKERFSLILESASTNQTSMYLCASSLFIGAGSSSYEQYFGPGTRLTVT.

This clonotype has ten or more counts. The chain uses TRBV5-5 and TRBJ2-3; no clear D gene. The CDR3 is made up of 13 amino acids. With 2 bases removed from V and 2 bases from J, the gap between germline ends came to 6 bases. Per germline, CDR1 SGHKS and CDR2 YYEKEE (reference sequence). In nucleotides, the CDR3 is TGTGCCAGCAGCTTTCAGTACACAGATACGCAGTATTTT. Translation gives CASSFQYTDTQYF.

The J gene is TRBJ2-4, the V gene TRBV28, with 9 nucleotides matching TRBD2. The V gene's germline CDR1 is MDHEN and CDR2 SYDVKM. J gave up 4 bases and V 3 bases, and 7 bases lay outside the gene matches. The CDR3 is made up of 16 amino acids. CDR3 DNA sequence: TGTGCCAGCAGTTTGTCGGCTAGCGGGGCTAAAAACATTCAGTACTTC. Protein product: CASSLSASGAKNIQYF.

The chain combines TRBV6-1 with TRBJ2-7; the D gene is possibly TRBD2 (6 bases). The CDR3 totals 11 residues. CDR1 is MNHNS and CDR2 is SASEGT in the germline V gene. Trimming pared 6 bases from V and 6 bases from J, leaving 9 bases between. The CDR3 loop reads CASSHGGEQYF. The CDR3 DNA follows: TGTGCCAGCAGCCACGGGGGCGAGCAGTACTTC.